This TCR beta chain was found in a study of blood T cell repertoires in COVID-19. In the study overall: PBMCs, B-cell-depleted T cells, or T cells provided the cDNA or gDNA that made up the material.

Authors' analysis steps: Reference gene primer amplification in the assay estimated nucleated cell counts. Clones were read by immunoSEQ multiplex PCR, and TCRdb kept only the in-frame ones, dropping some. The V and J calls and the clone size are those of that table, but D and trimming were determined from the DNA. Of a few hundred thousand clones detected, around nine tenths appear once; the ten largest clones hold about 2.9%. In its sample, this clone was seen many times. J lost 5 bases, V lost 0 bases, and 5 bases had no gene match. CDR3 size: 17 residues. Germline CDR1 KGHSH, CDR2 LQKENI. The gene calls are TRBV18 and TRBJ2-1; 12 nucleotides agree with TRBD2. The TCR sequence derives from a man in his 60s with acute or convalescent COVID-19. The material sequenced was peripheral blood. CDR3 in DNA: TGTGCCAGCTCACCACCCTCTAGCGGGGGGGCGCACAATGAGCAGTTCTTC. Protein sequence: CASSPPSSGGAHNEQFF.